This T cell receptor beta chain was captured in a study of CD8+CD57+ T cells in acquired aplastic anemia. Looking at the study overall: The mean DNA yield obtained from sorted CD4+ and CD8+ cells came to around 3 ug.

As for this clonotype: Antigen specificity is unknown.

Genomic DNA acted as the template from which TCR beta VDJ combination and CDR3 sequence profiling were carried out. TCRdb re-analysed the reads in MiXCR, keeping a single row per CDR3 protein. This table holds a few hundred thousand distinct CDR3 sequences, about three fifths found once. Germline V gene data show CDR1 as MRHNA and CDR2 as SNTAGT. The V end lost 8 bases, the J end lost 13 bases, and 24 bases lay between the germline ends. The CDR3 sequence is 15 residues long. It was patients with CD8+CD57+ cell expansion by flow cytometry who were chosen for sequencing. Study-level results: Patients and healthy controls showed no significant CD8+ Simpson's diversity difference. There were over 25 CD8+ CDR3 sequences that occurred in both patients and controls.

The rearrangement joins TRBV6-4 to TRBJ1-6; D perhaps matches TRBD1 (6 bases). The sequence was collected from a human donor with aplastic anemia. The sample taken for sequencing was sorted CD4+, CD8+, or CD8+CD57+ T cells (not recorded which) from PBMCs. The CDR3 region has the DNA TGTGCCAGCCAGAAAAACGGCGGGGGGCGCGCGCCCCTCCACTTT. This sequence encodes CASQKNGGGRAPLHF.